These T cell receptor beta chains were read from a single sample in a study of shared clonotypes between healthy human individuals. The data were produced by immunoSEQ multiplex PCR, yet TCRdb's version contains in-frame clones alone and is incomplete. Here the sample spans about 2.3 million clones, 90% to 95% being singletons. The sequenced material came from naive CD4+ T cells from PBMCs. The receptor set was obtained from a young man in good health. Some clones in this sample may be carry-over from other donors' samples. Each CDR3 is given with its conserved first and last residue. A D gene is named only where the DNA matches it firmly. Clone size is given for some rows only: seen once, a few or many times, or a class if the clone is expanded.

clone_size	d_call	v_call	j_call	cdr3_aa	cdr3_nt
NA	NA	TRBV11-3	TRBJ1-1	CASSGVDGEAFF	TGTGCCAGCAGCGGAGTTGACGGTGAAGCTTTCTTT
NA	NA	TRBV28	TRBJ1-5	CASSSPIPPTGGYSNQPQHF	TGTGCCAGCAGTTCTCCAATCCCCCCGACAGGCGGTTATAGCAATCAGCCCCAGCATTTT
few	NA	TRBV2	TRBJ1-1	CASSEGETEAFF	TGTGCCAGCAGCGAGGGGGAAACTGAAGCTTTCTTT
NA	NA	TRBV15	TRBJ2-3	CATSRASTDTQYF	TGTGCCACCAGCAGAGCGAGCACAGATACGCAGTATTTT
NA	NA	TRBV28	TRBJ2-7	CASSLVGYEQYF	TGTGCCAGCAGTTTAGTAGGGTACGAGCAGTACTTC
NA	NA	TRBV18	TRBJ2-3	CASSPPPGGTDTQYF	TGTGCCAGCTCACCACCTCCGGGGGGCACAGATACGCAGTATTTT
NA	TRBD1	TRBV27	TRBJ2-7	CASSLMKRGGQQTYEQYF	TGTGCCAGCAGTTTAATGAAGCGTGGGGGACAGCAGACCTACGAGCAGTACTTC
NA	NA	TRBV2	TRBJ1-1	CASSIVGTEAFF	TGTGCCAGCAGTATCGTCGGCACTGAAGCTTTCTTT
once	TRBD2	TRBV19	TRBJ2-2	CASSIPSGRAGELFF	TGTGCCAGTAGTATCCCTAGCGGGAGGGCCGGGGAGCTGTTTTTT
NA	NA	TRBV18	TRBJ2-2	CASSPPFLSGTGELFF	TGTGCCAGCTCACCACCGTTCCTATCGGGCACCGGGGAGCTGTTTTTT
NA	NA	TRBV5-1	TRBJ2-2	CASAEGSRTNTGELFF	TGCGCCAGCGCGGAGGGTTCGCGGACGAACACCGGGGAGCTGTTTTTT
NA	TRBD2	TRBV30	TRBJ2-5	CAWNSAGGPRETQYF	TGTGCCTGGAATTCGGCGGGAGGGCCCCGGGAGACCCAGTACTTC
NA	NA	TRBV18	TRBJ1-2	CASSEAGEFGYTF	TGTGCCAGCTCGGAGGCAGGGGAGTTCGGCTACACCTTC
NA	TRBD1	TRBV4-1	TRBJ1-4	CASSRGQGYEKLFF	TGCGCCAGCAGCAGGGGACAGGGTTATGAAAAACTGTTTTTT
NA	NA	TRBV27	TRBJ2-2	CASSLEGPGELFF	TGTGCCAGCAGTTTAGAGGGTCCCGGGGAGCTGTTTTTT
NA	NA	TRBV19	TRBJ1-2	CASSTKQAFYGYTF	TGTGCCAGTAGTACCAAACAGGCCTTCTATGGCTACACCTTC
NA	NA	TRBV5-1	TRBJ1-4	CASSLASVTNEKLFF	TGCGCCAGCAGCTTGGCCTCGGTAACTAATGAAAAACTGTTTTTT
NA	TRBD2	TRBV30	TRBJ2-1	CAWSVSLAVQNEQFF	TGTGCCTGGAGTGTTTCGCTAGCGGTTCAAAATGAGCAGTTCTTC
NA	TRBD1	TRBV19	TRBJ1-1	CATTIWTGPTEAFF	TGTGCCACTACGATCTGGACAGGTCCCACTGAAGCTTTCTTT